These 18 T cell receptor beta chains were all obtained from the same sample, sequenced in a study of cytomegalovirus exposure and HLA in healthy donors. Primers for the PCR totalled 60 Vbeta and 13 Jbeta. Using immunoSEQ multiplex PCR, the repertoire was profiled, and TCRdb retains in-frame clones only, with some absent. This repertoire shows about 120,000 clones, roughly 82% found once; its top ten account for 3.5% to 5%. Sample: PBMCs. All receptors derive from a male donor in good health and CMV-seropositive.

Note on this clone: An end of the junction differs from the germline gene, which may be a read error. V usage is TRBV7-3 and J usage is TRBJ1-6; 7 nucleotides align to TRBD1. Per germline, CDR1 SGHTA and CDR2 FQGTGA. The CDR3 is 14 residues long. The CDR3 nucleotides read TGTGCCAGCAGCCTAACAGGGGCTAATTCACCCCTCCACTTT. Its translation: CASSLTGANSPLHF.

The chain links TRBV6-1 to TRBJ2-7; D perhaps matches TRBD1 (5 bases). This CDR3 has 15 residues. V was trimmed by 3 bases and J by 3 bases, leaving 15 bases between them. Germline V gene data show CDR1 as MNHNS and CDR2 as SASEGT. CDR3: CASSDPAKGHYEQYF. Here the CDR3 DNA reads TGTGCCAGCAGTGACCCAGCGAAAGGACACTACGAGCAGTACTTC.

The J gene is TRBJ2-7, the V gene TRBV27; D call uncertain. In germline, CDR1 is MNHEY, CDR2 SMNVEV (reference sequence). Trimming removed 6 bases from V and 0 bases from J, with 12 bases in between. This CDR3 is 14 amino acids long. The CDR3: CASRILGVSYEQYF. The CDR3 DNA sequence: TGTGCCAGCAGAATTCTTGGAGTCTCCTACGAGCAGTACTTC.

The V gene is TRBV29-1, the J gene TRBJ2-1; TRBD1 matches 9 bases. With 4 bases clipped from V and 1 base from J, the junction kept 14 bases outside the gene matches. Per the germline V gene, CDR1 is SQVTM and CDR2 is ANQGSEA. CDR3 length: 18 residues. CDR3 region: CSVAVGQGVGRSYNEQFF. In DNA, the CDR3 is TGCAGCGTTGCGGTGGGACAGGGTGTGGGAAGATCCTACAATGAGCAGTTCTTC.

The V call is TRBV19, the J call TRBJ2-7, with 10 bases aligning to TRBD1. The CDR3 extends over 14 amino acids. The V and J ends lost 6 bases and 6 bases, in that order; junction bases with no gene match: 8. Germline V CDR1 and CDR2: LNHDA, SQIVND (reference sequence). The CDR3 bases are TGTGCCAGTAGGGAAAGGACAGGGGGAAGCGAGCAGTACTTC. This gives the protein CASRERTGGSEQYF.

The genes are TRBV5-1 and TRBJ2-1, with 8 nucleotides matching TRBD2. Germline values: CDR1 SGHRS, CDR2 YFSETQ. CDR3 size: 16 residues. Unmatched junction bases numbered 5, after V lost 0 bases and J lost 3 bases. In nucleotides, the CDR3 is TGCGCCAGCAGCTTGGAGGCGGGGGGTTTCTACAATGAGCAGTTCTTC. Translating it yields CASSLEAGGFYNEQFF. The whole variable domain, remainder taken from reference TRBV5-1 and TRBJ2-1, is KAGVTQTPRYLIKTRGQQVTLSCSPISGHRSVSWYQQTPGQGLQFLFEYFSETQRNKGNFPGRFSGRQFSNSRSEMNVSTLELGDSALYLCASSLEAGGFYNEQFFGPGTRLTVL.

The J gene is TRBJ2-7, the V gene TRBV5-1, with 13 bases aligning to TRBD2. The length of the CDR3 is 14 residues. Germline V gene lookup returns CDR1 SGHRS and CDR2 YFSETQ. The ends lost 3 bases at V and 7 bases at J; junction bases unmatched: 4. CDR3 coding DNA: TGCGCCAGCAGCTCGGGACTAGCGGGACGGGAGCAGTACTTC. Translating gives CASSSGLAGREQYF.

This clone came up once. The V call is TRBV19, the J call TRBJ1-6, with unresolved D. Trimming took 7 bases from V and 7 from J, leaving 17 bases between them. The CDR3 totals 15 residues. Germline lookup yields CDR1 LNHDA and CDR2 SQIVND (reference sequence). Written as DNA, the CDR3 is TGTGCCAGTACCTTCTCCAGAGGGAGGAATTCACCCCTCCACTTT. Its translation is CASTFSRGRNSPLHF.

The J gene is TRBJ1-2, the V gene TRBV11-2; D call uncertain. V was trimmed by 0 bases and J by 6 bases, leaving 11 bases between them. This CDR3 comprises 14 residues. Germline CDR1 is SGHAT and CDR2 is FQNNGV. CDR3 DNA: TGTGCCAGCAGCTTAGATTACACAAGTGATGGCTACACCTTC. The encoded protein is CASSLDYTSDGYTF.

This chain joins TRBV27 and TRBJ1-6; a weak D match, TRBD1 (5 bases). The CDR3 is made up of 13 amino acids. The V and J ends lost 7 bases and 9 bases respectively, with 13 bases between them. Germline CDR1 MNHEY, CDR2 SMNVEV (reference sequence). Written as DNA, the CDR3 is TGTGCCAGCAACAGGTTTGTGGGTTCACCCCTCCACTTT. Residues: CASNRFVGSPLHF.

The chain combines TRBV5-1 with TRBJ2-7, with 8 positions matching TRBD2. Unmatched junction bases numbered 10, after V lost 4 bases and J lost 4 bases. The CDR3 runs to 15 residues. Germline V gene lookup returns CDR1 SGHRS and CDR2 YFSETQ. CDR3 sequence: CASSNAGTRAYEQYF. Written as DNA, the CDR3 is TGCGCCAGCAGCAACGCCGGGACTAGGGCTTACGAGCAGTACTTC. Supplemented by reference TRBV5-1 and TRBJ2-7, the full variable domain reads KAGVTQTPRYLIKTRGQQVTLSCSPISGHRSVSWYQQTPGQGLQFLFEYFSETQRNKGNFPGRFSGRQFSNSRSEMNVSTLELGDSALYLCASSNAGTRAYEQYFGPGTRLTVT.

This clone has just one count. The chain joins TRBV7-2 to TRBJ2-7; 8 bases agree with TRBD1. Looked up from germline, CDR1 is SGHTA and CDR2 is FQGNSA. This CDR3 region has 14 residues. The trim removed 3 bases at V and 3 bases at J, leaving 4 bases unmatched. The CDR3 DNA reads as TGTGCCAGCAGCTTCTGGGACAGGAGCTACGAGCAGTACTTC. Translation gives CASSFWDRSYEQYF.

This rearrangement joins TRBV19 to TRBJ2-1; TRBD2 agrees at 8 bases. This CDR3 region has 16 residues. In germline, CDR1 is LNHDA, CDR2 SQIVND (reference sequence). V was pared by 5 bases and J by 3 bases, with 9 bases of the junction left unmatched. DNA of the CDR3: TGTGCCAGTAGTTCCCAAAGCGGGAGAGTCTACAATGAGCAGTTCTTC. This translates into CASSSQSGRVYNEQFF.

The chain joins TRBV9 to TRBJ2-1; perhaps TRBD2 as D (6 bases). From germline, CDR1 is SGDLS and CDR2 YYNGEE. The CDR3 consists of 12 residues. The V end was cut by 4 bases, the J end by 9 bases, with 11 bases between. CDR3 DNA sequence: TGTGCCAGCAGCCTCCTGGGAGGTGAGCAGTTCTTC. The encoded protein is CASSLLGGEQFF.

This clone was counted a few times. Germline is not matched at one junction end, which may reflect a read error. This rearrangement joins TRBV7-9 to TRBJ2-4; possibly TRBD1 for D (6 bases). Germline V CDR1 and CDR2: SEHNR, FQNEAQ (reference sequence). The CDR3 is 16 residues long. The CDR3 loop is CSSNPTGHLAKNIQYF. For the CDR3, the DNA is TGTTCCAGCAACCCTACAGGGCATCTAGCCAAAAACATTCAGTACTTC.

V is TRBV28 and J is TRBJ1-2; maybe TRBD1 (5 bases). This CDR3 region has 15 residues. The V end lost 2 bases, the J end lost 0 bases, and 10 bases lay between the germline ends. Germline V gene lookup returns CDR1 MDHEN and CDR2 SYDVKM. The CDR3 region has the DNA TGTGCCAGCAGTTTAACGACAGCAGCTAACTATGGCTACACCTTC. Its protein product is CASSLTTAANYGYTF.

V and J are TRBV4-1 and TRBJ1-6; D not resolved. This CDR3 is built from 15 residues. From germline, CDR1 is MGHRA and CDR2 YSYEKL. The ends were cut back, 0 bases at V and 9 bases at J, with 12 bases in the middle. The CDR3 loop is CASSQDFLGGSPLHF. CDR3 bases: TGCGCCAGCAGCCAAGATTTCCTAGGAGGTTCACCCCTCCACTTT.

CDR3 protein: CASSQRTAGVYEQYF. The CDR3 coding sequence is TGTGCCAGCAGCCAGCGTACAGCGGGAGTTTATGAGCAGTACTTC. V gene TRBV5-8 combines with J gene TRBJ2-7; TRBD2 aligns across 8 bases. The CDR3 loop spans 15 amino acids. The germline gives CDR1 SGHTS, CDR2 YDEGEE. Trimming cost V 4 bases and J 7 bases; bases outside gene matches: 13. The variable domain in full, with the rest retrieved from reference TRBV5-8 and TRBJ2-7, is EAGVTQSPTHLIKTRGQQATLRCSPISGHTSVYWYQQALGLGLQFLLWYDEGEERNRGNFPPRFSGRQFPNYSSELNVNALELEDSALYLCASSQRTAGVYEQYFGPGTRLTVT.